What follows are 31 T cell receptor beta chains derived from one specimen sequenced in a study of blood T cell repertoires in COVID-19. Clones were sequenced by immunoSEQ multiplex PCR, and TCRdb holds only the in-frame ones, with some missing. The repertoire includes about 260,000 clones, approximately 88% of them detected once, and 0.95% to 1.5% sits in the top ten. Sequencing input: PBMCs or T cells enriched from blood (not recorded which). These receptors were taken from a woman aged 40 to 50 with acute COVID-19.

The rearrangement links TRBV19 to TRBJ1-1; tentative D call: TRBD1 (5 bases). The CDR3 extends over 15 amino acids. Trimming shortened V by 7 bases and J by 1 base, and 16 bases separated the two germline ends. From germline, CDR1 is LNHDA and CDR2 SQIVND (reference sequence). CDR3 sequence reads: CASTSPGGSNTEAFF. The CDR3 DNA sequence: TGTGCCAGTACTAGTCCGGGGGGTTCGAACACTGAAGCTTTCTTT.

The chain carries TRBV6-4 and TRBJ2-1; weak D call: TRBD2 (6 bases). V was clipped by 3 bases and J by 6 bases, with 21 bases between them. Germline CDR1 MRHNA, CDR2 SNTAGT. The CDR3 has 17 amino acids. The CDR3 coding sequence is TGTGCCAGCAGTGAGTATGGAAGGCGGGGCCTCCTCAATGAGCAGTTCTTC. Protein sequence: CASSEYGRRGLLNEQFF.

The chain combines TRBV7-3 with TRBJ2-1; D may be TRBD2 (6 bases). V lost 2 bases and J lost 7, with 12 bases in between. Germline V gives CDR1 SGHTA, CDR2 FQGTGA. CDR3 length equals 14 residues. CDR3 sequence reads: CASSLALGGNEQFF. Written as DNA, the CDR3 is TGTGCCAGCAGCTTAGCCCTAGGAGGGAATGAGCAGTTCTTC.

CDR3 nucleotide sequence: TGTGCCAGCAGCTTAGGACTGGGCTACGAGCAGTACTTC. This gives the protein CASSLGLGYEQYF. The chain uses TRBV11-2 and TRBJ2-7; D not certain. Trimming cost V 1 base and J 3 bases, with 7 bases left between them. CDR1 SGHAT and CDR2 FQNNGV come from the germline V gene. CDR3 length: 13 amino acids.

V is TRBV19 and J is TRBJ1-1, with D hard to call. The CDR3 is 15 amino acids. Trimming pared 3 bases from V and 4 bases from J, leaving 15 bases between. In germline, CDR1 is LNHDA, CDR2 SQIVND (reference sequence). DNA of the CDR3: TGTGCCAGTAGTATCCAATCAGAGTGGAGCACTGAAGCTTTCTTT. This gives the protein CASSIQSEWSTEAFF.

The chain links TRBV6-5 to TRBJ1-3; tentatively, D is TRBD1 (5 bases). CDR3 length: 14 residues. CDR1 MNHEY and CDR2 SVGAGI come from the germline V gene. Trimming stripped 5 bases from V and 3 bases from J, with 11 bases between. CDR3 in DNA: TGTGCCAGCAGTAGGACAAACAGTGGAAACACCATATATTTT. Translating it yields CASSRTNSGNTIYF.

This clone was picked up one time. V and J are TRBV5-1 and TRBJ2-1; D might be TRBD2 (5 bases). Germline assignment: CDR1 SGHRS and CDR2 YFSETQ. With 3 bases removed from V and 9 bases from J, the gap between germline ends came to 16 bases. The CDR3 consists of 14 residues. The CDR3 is CASSSLAAAGEQFF. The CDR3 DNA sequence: TGCGCCAGCAGCTCGCTAGCCGCCGCGGGTGAGCAGTTCTTC.

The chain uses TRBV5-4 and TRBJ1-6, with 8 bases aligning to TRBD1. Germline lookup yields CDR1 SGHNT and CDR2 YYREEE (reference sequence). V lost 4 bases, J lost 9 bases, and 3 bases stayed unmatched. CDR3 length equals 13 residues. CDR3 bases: TGTGCCAGCAGCCCGGACAGGGCTTCACCCCTCCACTTT. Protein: CASSPDRASPLHF.

The CDR3 nucleotides are TGTGCCTGGAGTTCGGGACAGCCCAATCAGCCCCAGCATTTT. It translates to CAWSSGQPNQPQHF. The chain recombines TRBV30 with TRBJ1-5; 7 bases are shared with TRBD1. Trimming removed 2 bases from V and 3 bases from J; junction bases left unmatched: 4. The length of the CDR3 is 14 residues. CDR1 and CDR2 (germline): GTSNPN, SVGIG (reference sequence).

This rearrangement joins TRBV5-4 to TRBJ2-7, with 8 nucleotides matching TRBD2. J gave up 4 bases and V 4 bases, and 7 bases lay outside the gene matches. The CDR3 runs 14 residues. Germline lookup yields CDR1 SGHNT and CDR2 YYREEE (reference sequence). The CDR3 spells CASSPGLEFYEQYF. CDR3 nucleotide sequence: TGTGCCAGCAGCCCGGGACTAGAATTTTACGAGCAGTACTTC.

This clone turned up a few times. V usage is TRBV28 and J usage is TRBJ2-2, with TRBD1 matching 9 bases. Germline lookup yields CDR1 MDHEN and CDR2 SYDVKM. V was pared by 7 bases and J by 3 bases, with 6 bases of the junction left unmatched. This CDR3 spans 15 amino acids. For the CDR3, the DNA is TGTGCCAGCATGGGACAGGGCGGGTACACCGGGGAGCTGTTTTTT. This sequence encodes CASMGQGGYTGELFF.

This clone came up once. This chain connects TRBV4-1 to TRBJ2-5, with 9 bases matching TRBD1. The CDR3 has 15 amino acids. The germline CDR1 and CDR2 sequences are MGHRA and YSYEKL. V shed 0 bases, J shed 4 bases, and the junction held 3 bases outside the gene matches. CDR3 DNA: TGCGCCAGCAGCCAAGATTTGGACAGGGGAGAGACCCAGTACTTC. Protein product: CASSQDLDRGETQYF.

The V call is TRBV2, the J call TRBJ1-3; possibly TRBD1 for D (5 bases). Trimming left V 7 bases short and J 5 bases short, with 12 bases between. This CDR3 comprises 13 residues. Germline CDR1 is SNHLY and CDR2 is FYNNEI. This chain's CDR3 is CASIPGSRNTIYF. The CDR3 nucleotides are TGTGCCAGCATACCAGGGTCAAGAAACACCATATATTTT.

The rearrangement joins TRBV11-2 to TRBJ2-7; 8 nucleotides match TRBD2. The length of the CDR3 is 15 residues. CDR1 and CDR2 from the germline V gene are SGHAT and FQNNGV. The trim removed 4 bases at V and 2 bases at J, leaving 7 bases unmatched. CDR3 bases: TGTGCCAGCAGCTATCCGGCGGGAGGTGCCTACGAGCAGTACTTC. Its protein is CASSYPAGGAYEQYF.

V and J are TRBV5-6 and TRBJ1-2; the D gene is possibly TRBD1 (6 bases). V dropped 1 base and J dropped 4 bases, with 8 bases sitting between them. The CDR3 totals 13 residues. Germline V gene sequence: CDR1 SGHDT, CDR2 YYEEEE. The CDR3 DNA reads TGTGCCAGCAGCTTGACAGGGTCCTATGGCTACACCTTC. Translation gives CASSLTGSYGYTF. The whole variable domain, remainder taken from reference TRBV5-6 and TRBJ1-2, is DAGVTQSPTHLIKTRGQQVTLRCSPKSGHDTVSWYQQALGQGPQFIFQYYEEEERQRGNFPDRFSGHQFPNYSSELNVNALLLGDSALYLCASSLTGSYGYTFGSGTRLTVV.

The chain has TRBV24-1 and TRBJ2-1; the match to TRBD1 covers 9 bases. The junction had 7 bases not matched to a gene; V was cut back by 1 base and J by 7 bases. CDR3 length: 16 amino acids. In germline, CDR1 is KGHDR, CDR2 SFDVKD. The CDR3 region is CATSDFRDRVGNEQFF. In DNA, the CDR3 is TGTGCCACCAGTGATTTTCGGGACAGGGTTGGGAATGAGCAGTTCTTC.

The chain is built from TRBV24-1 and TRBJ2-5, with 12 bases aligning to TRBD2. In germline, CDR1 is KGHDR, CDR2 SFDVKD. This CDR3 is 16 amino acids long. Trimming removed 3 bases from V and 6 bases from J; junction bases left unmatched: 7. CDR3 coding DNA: TGTGCCACCAGTGATATCCCGGGACTAGCGGGTCAGACCCAGTACTTC. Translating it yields CATSDIPGLAGQTQYF.

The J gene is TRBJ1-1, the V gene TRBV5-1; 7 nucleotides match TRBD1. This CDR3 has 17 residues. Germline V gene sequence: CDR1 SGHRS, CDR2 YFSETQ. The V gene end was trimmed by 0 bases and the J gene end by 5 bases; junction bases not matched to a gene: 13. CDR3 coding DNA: TGCGCCAGCAGCTTGGTTGGGACAGCCTTTTTCGGGACTGAAGCTTTCTTT. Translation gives CASSLVGTAFFGTEAFF.

CDR3 sequence (DNA): TGTGCCAGCAGTTACTCTCTGACAGACGAGCAGTACGTC. Residues: CASSYSLTDEQYV. V and J are TRBV6-5 and TRBJ2-7, with D perhaps TRBD1 (5 bases). The CDR3 totals 13 residues. The V and J ends lost 0 bases and 5 bases respectively, with 8 bases between them. Germline V CDR1 and CDR2: MNHEY, SVGAGI.

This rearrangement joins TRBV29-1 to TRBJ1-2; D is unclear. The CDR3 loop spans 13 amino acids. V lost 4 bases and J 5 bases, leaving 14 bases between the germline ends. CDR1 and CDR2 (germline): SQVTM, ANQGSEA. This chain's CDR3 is CSVGFQTDYGYTF. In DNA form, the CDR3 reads TGCAGCGTTGGTTTCCAGACTGATTATGGCTACACCTTC.

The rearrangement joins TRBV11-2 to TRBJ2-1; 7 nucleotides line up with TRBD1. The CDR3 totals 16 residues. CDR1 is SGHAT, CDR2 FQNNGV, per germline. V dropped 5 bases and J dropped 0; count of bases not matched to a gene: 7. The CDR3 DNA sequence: TGTGCCAGCAGCCGTCTGGGACAGAGCTCCTACAATGAGCAGTTCTTC. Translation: CASSRLGQSSYNEQFF.

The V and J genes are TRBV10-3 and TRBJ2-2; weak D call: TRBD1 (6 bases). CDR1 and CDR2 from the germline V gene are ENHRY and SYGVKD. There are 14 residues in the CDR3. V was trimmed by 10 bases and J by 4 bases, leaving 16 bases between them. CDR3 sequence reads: CASAGVELTGELFF. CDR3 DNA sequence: TGTGCCAGCGCAGGGGTTGAGCTCACCGGGGAGCTGTTTTTT.

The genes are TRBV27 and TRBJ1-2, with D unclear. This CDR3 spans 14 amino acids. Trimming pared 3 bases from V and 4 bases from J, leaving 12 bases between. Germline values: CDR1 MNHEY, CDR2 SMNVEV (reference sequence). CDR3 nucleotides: TGTGCCAGCAGTTTGTCGCCAGGTATCTATGGCTACACCTTC. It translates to CASSLSPGIYGYTF.

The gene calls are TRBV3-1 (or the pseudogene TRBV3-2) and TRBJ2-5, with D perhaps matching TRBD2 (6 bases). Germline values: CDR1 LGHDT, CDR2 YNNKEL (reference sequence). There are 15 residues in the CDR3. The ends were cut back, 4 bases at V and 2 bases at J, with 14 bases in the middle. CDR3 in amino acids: CASSPGTFRQETQYF. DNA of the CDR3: TGTGCCAGCAGCCCCGGGACTTTTAGGCAAGAGACCCAGTACTTC.

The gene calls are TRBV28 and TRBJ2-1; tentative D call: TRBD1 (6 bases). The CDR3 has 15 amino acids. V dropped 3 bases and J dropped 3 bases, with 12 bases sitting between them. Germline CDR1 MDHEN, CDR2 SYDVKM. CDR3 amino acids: CASSFSGAFYNEQFF. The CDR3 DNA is TGTGCCAGCAGTTTCTCAGGGGCCTTCTACAATGAGCAGTTCTTC.

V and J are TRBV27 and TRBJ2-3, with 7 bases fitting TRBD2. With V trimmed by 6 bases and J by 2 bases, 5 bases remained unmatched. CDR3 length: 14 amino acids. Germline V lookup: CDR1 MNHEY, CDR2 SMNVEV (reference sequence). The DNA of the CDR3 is TGTGCCAGCAGCGGCGGGAGTCCCACAGATACGCAGTATTTT. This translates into CASSGGSPTDTQYF.

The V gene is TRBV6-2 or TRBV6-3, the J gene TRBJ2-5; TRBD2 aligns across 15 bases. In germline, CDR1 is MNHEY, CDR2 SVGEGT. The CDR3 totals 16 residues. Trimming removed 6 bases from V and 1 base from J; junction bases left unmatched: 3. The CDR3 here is CASSGGLAGGQETQYF. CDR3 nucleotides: TGTGCCAGCAGCGGGGGACTAGCGGGAGGCCAAGAGACCCAGTACTTC.

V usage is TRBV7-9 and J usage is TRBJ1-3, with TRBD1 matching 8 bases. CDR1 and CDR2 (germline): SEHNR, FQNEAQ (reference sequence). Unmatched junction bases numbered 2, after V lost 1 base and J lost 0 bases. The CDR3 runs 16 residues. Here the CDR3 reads CASSLDRGSSGNTIYF. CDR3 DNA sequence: TGTGCCAGCAGCTTAGACAGGGGGAGCTCTGGAAACACCATATATTTT.

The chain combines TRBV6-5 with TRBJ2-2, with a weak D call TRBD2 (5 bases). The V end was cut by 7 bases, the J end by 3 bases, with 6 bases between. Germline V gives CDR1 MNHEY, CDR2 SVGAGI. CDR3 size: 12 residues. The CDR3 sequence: CASTRDTGELFF. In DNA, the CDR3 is TGTGCCAGCACGCGGGACACCGGGGAGCTGTTTTTT.

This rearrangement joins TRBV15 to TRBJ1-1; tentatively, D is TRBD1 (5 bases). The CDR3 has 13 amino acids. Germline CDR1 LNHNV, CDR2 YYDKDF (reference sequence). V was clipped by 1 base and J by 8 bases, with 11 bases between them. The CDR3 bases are TGTGCCACCAGCAGAGTTGTGCAGGGAGAAGCTTTCTTT. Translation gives CATSRVVQGEAFF.

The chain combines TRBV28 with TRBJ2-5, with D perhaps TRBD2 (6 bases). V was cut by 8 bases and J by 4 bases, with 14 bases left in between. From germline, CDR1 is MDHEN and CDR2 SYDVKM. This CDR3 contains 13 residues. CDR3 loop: CASGPWRGETQYF. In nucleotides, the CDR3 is TGTGCCAGCGGCCCCTGGAGGGGAGAGACCCAGTACTTC.